These 3 T cell receptor beta chains originate from one sample sequenced in a study of T cells after yellow fever vaccination. TCRdb re-derived calls from the 5' RACE reads in MiXCR, one entry per CDR3 protein. The sample shows 500,000 to 650,000 distinct CDR3 sequences, around 16% of them seen only once. The sequencing here drew on PBMCs, taken about 5 days after the first yellow fever vaccination. The source of these receptors is a man aged 18 to 30 who received the YFV17D yellow fever vaccine.

The gene calls are TRBV7-2 and TRBJ1-2; 10 nucleotides line up with TRBD1. The junction had 10 bases not matched to a gene; V was cut back by 5 bases and J by 7 bases. CDR3 length: 15 amino acids. Germline V CDR1 and CDR2: SGHTA, FQGNSA. The CDR3 DNA is TGTGCCAGCAGCCTACGGGACAGGGGTCGGGGTGGCTACACCTTC. Protein sequence: CASSLRDRGRGGYTF.

This rearrangement joins TRBV12-3 or TRBV12-4 to TRBJ1-5, with a possible D match to TRBD1 (5 bases). Trimming cost V 3 bases and J 6 bases, with 9 bases left between them. This CDR3 contains 13 residues. CDR3 amino acids: CASSFGDRQPQHF. CDR3 DNA: TGTGCCAGCAGTTTTGGGGACCGTCAGCCCCAGCATTTT.

This clonotype was recorded a few times. This rearrangement joins TRBV27 to TRBJ1-2, with 7 bases matching TRBD1. Unmatched junction bases numbered 12, after V lost 6 bases and J lost 11 bases. The CDR3 contains 13 residues. Germline-derived CDR1 and CDR2 are MNHEY and SMNVEV (reference sequence). Written as DNA, the CDR3 is TGTGCCAGCAGAATTGCCGGGACAGATTTTTACACCTTC. It encodes CASRIAGTDFYTF.